Listed below are T cell receptor beta chains from one sample, sequenced in a study of cytomegalovirus exposure and HLA in healthy donors. Profiling relied on immunoSEQ multiplex PCR, and the TCRdb table lists in-frame clones only, not all of them. The sample lists approximately 190,000 clones; 55% to 75% were seen once. Sequencing was carried out using PBMCs. Every receptor here comes from a man between 35 and 55 years old in good health and CMV-seropositive. CDR3s include the opening cysteine and the closing phenylalanine or tryptophan. The size of a clone is reported for some rows only, either as once, few or many, or as a class for expanded clones.

v_gene,len,abundance,CDR3aa
TRBV7-2,14,-,CASSLGTQATEAFF
TRBV5-4,15,-,CASSSATSSHNEQFF
TRBV6-5,15,-,CASSYRTSGTDTQYF
TRBV6-6,16,-,CASSYLLAGGEDTQYF
TRBV18,14,once,CASSPPTGRNEQYF
TRBV6-5,14,few,CASSGQGTNTEAFF
TRBV5-5,18,few,CASSLIFNGGVNTGELFF
TRBV4-1,15,once,CASSQGAGNTDTQYF
TRBV6-5,13,-,CASRSTGVYEQYF
TRBV6-5,14,-,CASRAQGSGYGYTF
TRBV5-6,14,once,CASSFRQGADTQYF
TRBV11-2,15,-,CASSLEGQNYNEQFF
TRBV6-1,14,-,CASSPTGTANEQFF
TRBV7-9,16,-,CASSLGSGSSTDTQYF
TRBV5-6,14,-,CASSEQGSGNTIYF
TRBV6-5,14,-,CASSAYRGTVGYTF